Presented here are 8 T cell receptor beta chains from one specimen sequenced in a study of CD8 T cells in ankylosing spondylitis. TCRdb analysed the 5' RACE reads with MiXCR anew, one entry per CDR3 protein. In the table there are under 120,000 distinct CDR3 sequences, 24% of which are singletons. Sequenced: synovial fluid, either unsorted or a sorted T cell fraction (not recorded which). The source is a male donor with ankylosing spondylitis.

In this sample, this clonotype turned up a few times. The rearrangement uses TRBV6-1 and TRBJ1-5; 7 nucleotides match TRBD1. Germline values: CDR1 MNHNS, CDR2 SASEGT. There are 15 residues in the CDR3. The V segment lost 6 bases and the J segment 4 bases; nucleotides outside the gene matches: 9. The CDR3 DNA sequence: TGTGCCAGCAGGGCGACAGGGCGCTTTAATCAGCCCCAGCATTTT. It is translated as CASRATGRFNQPQHF.

The rearrangement joins TRBV5-1 to TRBJ2-3; 7 bases line up with TRBD2. Per the germline V gene, CDR1 is SGHRS and CDR2 is YFSETQ. The CDR3 loop spans 16 amino acids. The J segment lost 6 bases and the V segment lost 0 bases, leaving 10 bases of the junction unmatched. The CDR3 nucleotides read TGCGCCAGCAGCTTGGATCTTACCGGGAGGTCTGATACGCAGTATTTT. Translated, it gives CASSLDLTGRSDTQYF.

The CDR3 spells CSARRDRVSEQYF. Here the CDR3 DNA reads TGCAGTGCTAGAAGGGACAGGGTAAGCGAGCAGTACTTC. The chain combines TRBV20-1 with TRBJ2-7; 9 bases map to TRBD1. The CDR3 spans 13 residues. V shed 2 bases, J shed 6 bases, and the junction held 5 bases outside the gene matches. Germline V gene sequence: CDR1 DFQATT, CDR2 SNEGSKA (reference sequence).

This clonotype was detected only a few times. The chain recombines TRBV20-1 with TRBJ2-1; no clear D. Deletions cut 0 bases from V and 11 bases from J, with 11 bases between. CDR1 and CDR2 from the germline V gene are DFQATT and SNEGSKA (reference sequence). The CDR3 totals 12 residues. CDR3 sequence: CSAREFGSQQFF. In nucleotides, the CDR3 is TGCAGTGCTAGAGAATTCGGATCCCAGCAGTTCTTC.

This clonotype was seen a few times. The rearrangement links TRBV10-2 to TRBJ1-5; no definite D call. The V gene lost 0 bases and the J gene lost 6 bases, with 9 bases spanning the gap. The CDR3 is 14 residues long. Per the germline V gene, CDR1 is WSHSY and CDR2 is SAAADI. For the CDR3, the DNA is TGCGCCAGCAGTGAGTCGGGAAGGATTCAGCCCCAGCATTTT. It yields the protein CASSESGRIQPQHF.

This clonotype came up many times. The V and J genes are TRBV2 and TRBJ2-1; a weak D match, TRBD1 (6 bases). Germline V CDR1 and CDR2: SNHLY, FYNNEI. Trimming cost V 10 bases and J 16 bases, with 23 bases left between them. The CDR3 is 12 amino acids. The CDR3 DNA sequence: TGTGCCACCCGAGGGGTACAGGGAATCATCTTCTTC. It is translated as CATRGVQGIIFF.

V usage is TRBV4-1 and J usage is TRBJ2-2; 9 bases line up with TRBD2. With 0 bases clipped from V and 2 bases from J, the junction kept 7 bases outside the gene matches. The CDR3 runs 18 residues. CDR1 MGHRA and CDR2 YSYEKL come from the germline V gene. The CDR3 DNA reads as TGCGCCAGCAGCCAAGATCCCCTAGCGGGACCAAACACCGGGGAGCTGTTTTTT. This translates into CASSQDPLAGPNTGELFF.

The rearrangement uses TRBV29-1 and TRBJ1-5; maybe TRBD1 (5 bases). The length of the CDR3 is 15 residues. V was shortened by 7 bases and J by 0 bases, with 16 bases between the two germline ends. CDR1 SQVTM and CDR2 ANQGSEA come from the germline V gene. The CDR3 nucleotides read TGCAGCGCCCGGGTCGGGGCCGATAGCAATCAGCCCCAGCATTTT. This encodes CSARVGADSNQPQHF.